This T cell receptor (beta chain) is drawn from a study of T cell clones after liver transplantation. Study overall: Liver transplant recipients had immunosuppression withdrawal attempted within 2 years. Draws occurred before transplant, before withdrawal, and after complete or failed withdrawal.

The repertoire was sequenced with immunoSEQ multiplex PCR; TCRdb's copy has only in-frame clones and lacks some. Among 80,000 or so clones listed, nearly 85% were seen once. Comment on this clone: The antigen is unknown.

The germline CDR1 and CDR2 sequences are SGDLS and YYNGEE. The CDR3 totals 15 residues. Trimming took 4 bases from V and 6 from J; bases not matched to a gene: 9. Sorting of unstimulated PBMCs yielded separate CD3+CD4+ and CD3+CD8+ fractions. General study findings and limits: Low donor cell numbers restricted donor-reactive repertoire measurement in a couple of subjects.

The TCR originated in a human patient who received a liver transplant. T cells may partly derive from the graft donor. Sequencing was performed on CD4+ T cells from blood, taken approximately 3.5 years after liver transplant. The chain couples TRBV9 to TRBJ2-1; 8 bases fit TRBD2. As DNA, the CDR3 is TGTGCCAGCAGCCCCTGGAGCGGGAGTTTCAATGAGCAGTTCTTC. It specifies CASSPWSGSFNEQFF.